Listed here are 13 T cell receptor beta chains from one sample, sequenced in a study of response to subunit inactivated influenza vaccine. MiXCR, run by TCRdb on the RT-PCR reads, gives a single entry per CDR3 protein. Of hundreds of thousands of distinct CDR3 sequences in the sample, 12% to 15% were seen once. Specimen: PBMCs from blood, collected less than 15 days before vaccination. These receptors were obtained from a man in his forties or fifties who received an inactivated influenza vaccine.

This clonotype was seen only a few times. The J gene is TRBJ2-7, the V gene TRBV5-1, with D perhaps TRBD1 or TRBD2 (5 bases each). Trimming cost V 3 bases and J 7 bases, with 17 bases left between them. CDR1 is SGHRS and CDR2 is YFSETQ in the germline V gene. The CDR3 is made up of 14 amino acids. CDR3 bases: TGCGCCAGCAGCTCCACCGGGGCCTACGGGGAGCAGTACTTC. It codes for CASSSTGAYGEQYF.

This clonotype was seen a handful of times. V gene TRBV18 combines with J gene TRBJ1-4; no reliable D call. Per germline, CDR1 KGHSH and CDR2 LQKENI. The ends were cut back, 2 bases at V and 8 bases at J, with 12 bases in the middle. This CDR3 spans 14 amino acids. The CDR3 is CASSPVSRGEKLFF. The CDR3 DNA is TGTGCCAGCTCACCAGTGTCTCGAGGGGAAAAACTGTTTTTT.

The sample holds many counts of this clonotype. The chain has TRBV4-3 and TRBJ2-7; 14 bases align to TRBD2. Germline lookup yields CDR1 LGHNA and CDR2 YSLEER. The CDR3 runs to 20 residues. After removal of 4 bases from V and 2 bases from J, the junction contained 16 bases not matched to a gene. The CDR3 reads CASSPPRGRGLAGAPYEQYF. The DNA of the CDR3 is TGCGCCAGCAGCCCCCCAAGGGGCCGGGGACTAGCGGGAGCTCCCTACGAGCAGTACTTC.

A few counts support this clonotype. The chain joins TRBV5-1 to TRBJ2-1, with D hard to call. V lost 0 bases to trimming and J lost 2 bases, with 9 bases between them. The CDR3 totals 15 residues. CDR1 and CDR2 (germline): SGHRS, YFSETQ. The DNA for the CDR3 is TGCGCCAGCAGCTTGGTCAGGCAAACCTACAATGAGCAGTTCTTC. Protein: CASSLVRQTYNEQFF. Full variable domain (outside the CDR3, taken from reference TRBV5-1 and TRBJ2-1): KAGVTQTPRYLIKTRGQQVTLSCSPISGHRSVSWYQQTPGQGLQFLFEYFSETQRNKGNFPGRFSGRQFSNSRSEMNVSTLELGDSALYLCASSLVRQTYNEQFFGPGTRLTVL.

J is TRBJ2-2 and V is TRBV30; D is unresolved. V lost 0 bases, J lost 6 bases, and 8 bases lay in between. This CDR3 has 13 amino acids. Germline CDR1 GTSNPN, CDR2 SVGIG (reference sequence). CDR3 nucleotides: TGTGCCTGGAGTGTACGGGTGTCCGGGGAGCTGTTTTTT. Translated, it gives CAWSVRVSGELFF.

V usage is TRBV20-1 and J usage is TRBJ2-6; TRBD1 might be the D (6 bases). V was pared by 6 bases and J by 0 bases, with 18 bases between. In germline, CDR1 is DFQATT, CDR2 SNEGSKA (reference sequence). The CDR3 contains 17 residues. The CDR3 loop reads CSARDRTSVSGANVLTF. In DNA form, the CDR3 reads TGCAGTGCCCGCGACAGGACTTCCGTCTCTGGGGCCAACGTCCTGACTTTC.

This clonotype was detected only a few times. The chain carries TRBV7-6 and TRBJ2-1; 7 bases match TRBD2. Germline V lookup: CDR1 SGHVS, CDR2 FNYEAQ. This CDR3 has 13 residues. J lost 12 bases, V lost 1 base, and 6 bases had no gene match. CDR3 nucleotide sequence: TGTGCCAGCAGCTTAGGGGAGGGGTCTTGGCAGTTCTTC. It specifies CASSLGEGSWQFF.

The sample holds a few counts of this clonotype. In DNA, the CDR3 is TGTGCCAGCAGATTCGGCGGGGGCGGTGGAGATACGCAGTATTTT. Its protein is CASRFGGGGGDTQYF. This chain joins TRBV2 and TRBJ2-3; D perhaps matches TRBD2 (7 bases). Germline-derived CDR1 and CDR2 are SNHLY and FYNNEI. The CDR3 runs 15 residues. V shed 6 bases and J shed 5 bases, with 18 bases lying between them. Filled out from reference TRBV2 and TRBJ2-3, the complete variable domain reads EPEVTQTPSHQVTQMGQEVILRCVPISNHLYFYWYRQILGQKVEFLVSFYNNEISEKSEIFDDQFSVERPDGSNFTLKIRSTKLEDSAMYFCASRFGGGGGDTQYFGPGTRLTVL.

This clonotype occurred a few times. The chain uses TRBV7-2 and TRBJ2-1, with TRBD2 matching over 12 bases. The CDR3 has 17 residues. Losses at the gene ends were 0 bases for V and 6 bases for J; bases not matched to a gene: 6. The germline V gene has CDR1 SGHTA and CDR2 FQGNSA. CDR3 bases: TGTGCCAGCAGCTTAGCGACACTAGCGGGGGGCGGCAATGAGCAGTTCTTC. Protein sequence: CASSLATLAGGGNEQFF.

Ten or more counts support this clonotype. CDR3 sequence: CASSLSLPTVNYGYTF. The CDR3 coding sequence is TGTGCCAGCAGTTTATCCCTCCCGACGGTTAACTATGGCTACACCTTC. The chain is built from TRBV27 and TRBJ1-2; the D is unclear. There are 16 residues in the CDR3. The germline V and J ends were trimmed by 0 bases and 1 base, with 12 bases remaining between them. Germline CDR1 is MNHEY and CDR2 is SMNVEV (reference sequence).

This clonotype was counted only a few times. V is TRBV6-6 and J is TRBJ1-2, with 9 positions matching TRBD1. There are 13 residues in the CDR3. In germline, CDR1 is MNHNY, CDR2 SVGAGI (reference sequence). V was clipped by 7 bases and J by 5 bases; unmatched bases: 5. The CDR3 bases are TGTGCCAGCACTCACGGACAGGGGTATGGCTACACCTTC. Its protein product is CASTHGQGYGYTF.

V and J are TRBV27 and TRBJ2-7; TRBD2 agrees at 10 bases. V lost 8 bases and J lost 1; bases outside the gene matches: 5. Germline V gene sequence: CDR1 MNHEY, CDR2 SMNVEV (reference sequence). This CDR3 is built from 14 residues. The CDR3 protein is CASAKLAGSYEQYF. CDR3 DNA: TGTGCCAGCGCAAAACTAGCGGGGTCCTACGAGCAGTACTTC.

This clonotype was found a few times. One end of the junction fails to match germline, which may point to a read error. The chain uses TRBV3-1 and TRBJ2-2; D remains unclear. The germline CDR1 and CDR2 sequences are LGHDT and YNNKEL (reference sequence). The CDR3 has 14 residues. The CDR3 nucleotides are TGTGCCAGCAGTCAAGGATCATCGTACGGGGAGCTGTTTTTT. Its translation: CASSQGSSYGELFF.